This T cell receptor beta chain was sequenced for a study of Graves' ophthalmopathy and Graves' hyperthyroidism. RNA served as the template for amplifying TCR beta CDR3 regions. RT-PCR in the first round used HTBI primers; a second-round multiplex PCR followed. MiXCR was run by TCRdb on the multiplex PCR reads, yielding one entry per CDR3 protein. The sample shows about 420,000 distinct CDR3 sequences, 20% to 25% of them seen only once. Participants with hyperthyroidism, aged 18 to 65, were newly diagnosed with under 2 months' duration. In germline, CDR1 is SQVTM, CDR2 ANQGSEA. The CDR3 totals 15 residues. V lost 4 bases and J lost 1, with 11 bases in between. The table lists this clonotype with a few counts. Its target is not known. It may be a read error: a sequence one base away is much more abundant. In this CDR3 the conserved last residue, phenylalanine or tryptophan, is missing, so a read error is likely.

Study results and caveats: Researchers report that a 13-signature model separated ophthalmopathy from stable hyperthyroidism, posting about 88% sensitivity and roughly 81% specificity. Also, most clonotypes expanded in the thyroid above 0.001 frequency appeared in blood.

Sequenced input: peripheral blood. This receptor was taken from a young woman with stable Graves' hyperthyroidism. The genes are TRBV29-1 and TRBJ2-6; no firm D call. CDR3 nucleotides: TGCAGCGTTGTTTCCCCCCGATCTGGGGCCAACGTCCTGACTGTC. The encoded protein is CSVVSPRSGANVLTV.